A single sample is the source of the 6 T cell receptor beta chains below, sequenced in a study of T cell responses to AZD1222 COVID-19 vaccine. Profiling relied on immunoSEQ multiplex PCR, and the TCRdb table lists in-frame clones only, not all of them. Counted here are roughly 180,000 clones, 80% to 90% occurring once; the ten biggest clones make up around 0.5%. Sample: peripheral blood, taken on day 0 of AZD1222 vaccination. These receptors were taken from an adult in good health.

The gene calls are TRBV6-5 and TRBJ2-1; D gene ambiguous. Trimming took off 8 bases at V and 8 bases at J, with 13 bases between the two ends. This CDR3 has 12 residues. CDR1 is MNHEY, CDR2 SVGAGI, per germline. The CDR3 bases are TGTGCCAGCGGGTTCGTCTCGGATGAGCAGTTCTTC. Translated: CASGFVSDEQFF.

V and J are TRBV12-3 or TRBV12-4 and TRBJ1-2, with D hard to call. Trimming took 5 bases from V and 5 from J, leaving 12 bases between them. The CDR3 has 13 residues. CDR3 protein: CASSGPFGYGYTF. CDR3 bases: TGTGCCAGCAGTGGGCCCTTTGGGTATGGCTACACCTTC.

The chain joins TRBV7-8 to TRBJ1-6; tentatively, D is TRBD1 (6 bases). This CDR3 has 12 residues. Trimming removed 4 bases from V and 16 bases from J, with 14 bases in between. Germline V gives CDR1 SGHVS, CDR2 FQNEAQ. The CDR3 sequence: CASSSGQRELHF. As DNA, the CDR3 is TGTGCCAGCAGCTCCGGACAGAGGGAGCTCCACTTT.

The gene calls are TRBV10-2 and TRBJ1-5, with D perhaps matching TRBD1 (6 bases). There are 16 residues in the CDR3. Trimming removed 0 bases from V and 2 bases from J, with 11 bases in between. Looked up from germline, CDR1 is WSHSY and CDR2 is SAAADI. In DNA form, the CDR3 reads TGCGCCAGCAGTGAGTCAGGGGGAGTCGGCAATCAGCCCCAGCATTTT. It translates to CASSESGGVGNQPQHF.

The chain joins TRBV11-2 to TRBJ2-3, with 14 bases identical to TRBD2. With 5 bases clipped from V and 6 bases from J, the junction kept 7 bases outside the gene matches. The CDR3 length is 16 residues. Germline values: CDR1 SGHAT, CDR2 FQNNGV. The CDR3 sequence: CASSKGTSGGSDTQYF. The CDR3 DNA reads TGTGCCAGCAGCAAGGGGACTAGCGGGGGATCGGATACGCAGTATTTT.

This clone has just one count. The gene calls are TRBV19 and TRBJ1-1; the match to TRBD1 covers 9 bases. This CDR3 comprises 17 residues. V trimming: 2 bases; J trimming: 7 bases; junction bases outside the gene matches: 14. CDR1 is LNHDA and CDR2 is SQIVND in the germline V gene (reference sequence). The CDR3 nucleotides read TGTGCCAGTAGTATACTGCCGGACAGGGGTTCCCCCAATGAAGCTTTCTTT. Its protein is CASSILPDRGSPNEAFF.